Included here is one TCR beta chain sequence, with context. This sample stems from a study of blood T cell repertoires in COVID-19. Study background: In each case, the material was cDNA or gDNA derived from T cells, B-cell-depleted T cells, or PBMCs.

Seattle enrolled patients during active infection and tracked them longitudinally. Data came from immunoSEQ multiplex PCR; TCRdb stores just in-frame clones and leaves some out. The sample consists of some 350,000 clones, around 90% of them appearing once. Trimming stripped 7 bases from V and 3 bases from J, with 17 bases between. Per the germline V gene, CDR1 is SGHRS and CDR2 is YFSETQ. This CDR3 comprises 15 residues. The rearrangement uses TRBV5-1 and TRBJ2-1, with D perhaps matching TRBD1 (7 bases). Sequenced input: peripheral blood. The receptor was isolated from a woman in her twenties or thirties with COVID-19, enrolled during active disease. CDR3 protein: CASSPGRGDYNEQFF. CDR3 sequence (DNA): TGCGCCAGCTCCCCGGGCAGGGGGGACTACAATGAGCAGTTCTTC.